This T cell receptor beta chain was recovered during a study of cytomegalovirus exposure and HLA in healthy donors. Points from the study as a whole: For most TCR sequences rarity was the rule, although some public TCRs occurred in many donors.

Clones were read by immunoSEQ multiplex PCR, and TCRdb kept only the in-frame ones, dropping some. The data hold 250,000 or so clones, with about 83% observed a single time. This clone came up once. The antigen remains unidentified. This CDR3 has 15 amino acids. Trimming cost V 7 bases and J 6 bases, with 18 bases left between them. Germline-derived CDR1 and CDR2 are MDHEN and SYDVKM. The sequencing sample was made of PBMCs. The rearrangement uses TRBV28 and TRBJ1-4, with a possible D match to TRBD1 (6 bases). The TCR comes from a man between 18 and 35 years old in good health and CMV-seronegative. CDR3 nucleotides: TGTGCCAGCAATTCCGTAGGACAGCCGCATGAAAAACTGTTTTTT. Amino acids: CASNSVGQPHEKLFF.